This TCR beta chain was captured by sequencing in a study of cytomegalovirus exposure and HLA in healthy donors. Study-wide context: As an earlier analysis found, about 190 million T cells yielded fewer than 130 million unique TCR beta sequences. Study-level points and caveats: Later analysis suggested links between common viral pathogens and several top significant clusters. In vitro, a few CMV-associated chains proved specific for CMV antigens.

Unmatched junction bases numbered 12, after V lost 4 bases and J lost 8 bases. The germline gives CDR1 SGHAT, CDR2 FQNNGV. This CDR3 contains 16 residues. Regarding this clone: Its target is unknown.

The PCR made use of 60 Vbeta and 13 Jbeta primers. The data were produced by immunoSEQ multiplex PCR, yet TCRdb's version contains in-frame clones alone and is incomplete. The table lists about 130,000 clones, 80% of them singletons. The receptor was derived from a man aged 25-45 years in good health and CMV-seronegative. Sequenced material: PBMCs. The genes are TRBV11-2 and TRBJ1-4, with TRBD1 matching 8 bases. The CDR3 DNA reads TGTGCCAGCAGCTCCAAGGGGGTCCGGACAGGGGAAAAACTGTTTTTT. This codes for CASSSKGVRTGEKLFF. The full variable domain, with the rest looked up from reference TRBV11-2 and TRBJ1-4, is EAGVAQSPRYKIIEKRQSVAFWCNPISGHATLYWYQQILGQGPKLLIQFQNNGVVDDSQLPKDRFSAERLKGVDSTLKIQPAKLEDSAVYLCASSSKGVRTGEKLFFGSGTQLSVL.